This T cell receptor beta chain was captured in a study of OX40 agonist ivuxolimab in advanced cancers. The overall study: Patients' therapy was ivuxolimab, an antibody that acts as an agonist of OX40 (CD134). Study-level findings and limits: More expanded clones were found, on average, in CD8+ than in CD4+ T cells. The study did not work out the antigen specificity of the expanded peripheral T cells. Partial responders treated at 0.1-3.0 mg/kg exhibited clonal expansion among the lowest measured.

Points on this clone: The antigen remains unidentified.

The table came from immunoSEQ multiplex PCR; TCRdb's copy has only in-frame clones and leaves some out. The profile shows 75,000 to 100,000 clones, roughly 84% of them singletons. The CDR3 loop spans 14 amino acids. The V and J ends lost 6 bases and 3 bases respectively, with 11 bases between them. Germline V gene data show CDR1 as MNHNS and CDR2 as SASEGT. V is TRBV6-1 and J is TRBJ1-4, with D unclear. The source was CD4+ or CD8+ T cells sorted from blood, collected in a trial of the OX40 agonist ivuxolimab. The sequence derives from an adult with an advanced solid tumor such as melanoma, head and neck, liver or kidney cancer. Here the CDR3 DNA reads TGTGCCAGCAGGCCGGTAGCGGCTAATGAAAAACTGTTTTTT. Translating gives CASRPVAANEKLFF.